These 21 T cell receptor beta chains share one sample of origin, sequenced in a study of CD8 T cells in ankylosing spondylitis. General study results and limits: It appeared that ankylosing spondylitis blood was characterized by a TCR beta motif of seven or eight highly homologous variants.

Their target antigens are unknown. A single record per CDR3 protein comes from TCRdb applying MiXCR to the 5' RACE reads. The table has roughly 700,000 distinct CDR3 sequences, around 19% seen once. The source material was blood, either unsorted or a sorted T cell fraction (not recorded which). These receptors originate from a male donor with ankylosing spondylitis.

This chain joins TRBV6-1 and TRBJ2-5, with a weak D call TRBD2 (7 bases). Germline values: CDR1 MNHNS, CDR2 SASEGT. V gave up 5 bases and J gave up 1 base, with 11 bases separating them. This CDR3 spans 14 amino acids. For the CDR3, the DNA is TGTGCCAGCAGTAAGGGGGGGGCCCAAGAGACCCAGTACTTC. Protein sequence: CASSKGGAQETQYF.

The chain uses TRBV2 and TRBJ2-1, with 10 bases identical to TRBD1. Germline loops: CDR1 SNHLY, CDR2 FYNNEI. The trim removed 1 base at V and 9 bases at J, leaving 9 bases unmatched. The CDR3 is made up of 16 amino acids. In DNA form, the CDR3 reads TGTGCCAGCAGTGAAGGCGGGGACAGGGGTATTGGTGAGCAGTTCTTC. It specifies CASSEGGDRGIGEQFF.

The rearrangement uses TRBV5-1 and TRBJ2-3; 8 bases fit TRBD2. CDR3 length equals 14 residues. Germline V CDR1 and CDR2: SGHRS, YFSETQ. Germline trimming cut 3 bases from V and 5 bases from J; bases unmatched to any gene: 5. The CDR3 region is CASSSAGGEDTQYF. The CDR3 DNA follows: TGCGCCAGCAGCTCGGCGGGGGGAGAAGATACGCAGTATTTT. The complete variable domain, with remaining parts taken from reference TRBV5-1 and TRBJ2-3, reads KAGVTQTPRYLIKTRGQQVTLSCSPISGHRSVSWYQQTPGQGLQFLFEYFSETQRNKGNFPGRFSGRQFSNSRSEMNVSTLELGDSALYLCASSSAGGEDTQYFGPGTRLTVL.

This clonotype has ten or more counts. The CDR3 nucleotides are TGTGCCAGCAGTTTTTCCGGGGAGCTGTTTTTT. Translating gives CASSFSGELFF. V and J are TRBV12-3 or TRBV12-4 and TRBJ2-2, with unresolved D. The CDR3 is 11 residues long. V lost 3 bases, J lost 6 bases, and 2 bases lay in between.

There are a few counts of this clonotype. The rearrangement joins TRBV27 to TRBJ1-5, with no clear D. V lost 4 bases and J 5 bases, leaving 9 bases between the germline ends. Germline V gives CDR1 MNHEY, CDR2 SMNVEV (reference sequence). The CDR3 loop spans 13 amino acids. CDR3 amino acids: CASSSAGDQPQHF. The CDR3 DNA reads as TGTGCCAGCAGTTCAGCTGGAGATCAGCCCCAGCATTTT.

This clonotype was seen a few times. CDR3 residues: CSAGPAQETQYF. The CDR3 DNA sequence: TGCAGTGCTGGGCCAGCCCAAGAGACCCAGTACTTC. V is TRBV20-1 and J is TRBJ2-5; D not resolved. The CDR3 length is 12 residues. Trimming stripped 5 bases from V and 1 base from J, with 8 bases between. Germline loops: CDR1 DFQATT, CDR2 SNEGSKA (reference sequence).

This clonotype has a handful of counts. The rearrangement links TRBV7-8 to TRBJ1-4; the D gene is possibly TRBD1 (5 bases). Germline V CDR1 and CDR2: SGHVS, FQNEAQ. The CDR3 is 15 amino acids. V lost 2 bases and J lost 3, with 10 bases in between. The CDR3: CASSLQGHSNEKLFF. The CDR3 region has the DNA TGTGCCAGCAGCTTACAAGGACATTCTAATGAAAAACTGTTTTTT.

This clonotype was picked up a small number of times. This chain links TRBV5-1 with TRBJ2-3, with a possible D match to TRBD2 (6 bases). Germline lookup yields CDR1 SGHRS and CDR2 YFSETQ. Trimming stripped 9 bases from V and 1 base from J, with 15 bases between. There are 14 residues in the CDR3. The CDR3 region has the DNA TGCGCCAACGGTGGGCGGGACTGCACAGATACGCAGTATTTT. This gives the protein CANGGRDCTDTQYF.

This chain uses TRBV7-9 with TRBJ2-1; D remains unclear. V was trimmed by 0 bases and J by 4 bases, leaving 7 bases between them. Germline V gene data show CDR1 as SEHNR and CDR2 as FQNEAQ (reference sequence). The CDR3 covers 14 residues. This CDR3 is CASSLADGYNEQFF. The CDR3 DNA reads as TGTGCCAGCAGCTTAGCCGACGGTTACAATGAGCAGTTCTTC.

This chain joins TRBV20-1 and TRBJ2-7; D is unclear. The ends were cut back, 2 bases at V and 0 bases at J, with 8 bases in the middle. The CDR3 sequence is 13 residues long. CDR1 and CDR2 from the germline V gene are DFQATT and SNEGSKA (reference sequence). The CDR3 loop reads CSARKESSYEQYF. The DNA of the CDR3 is TGCAGTGCTAGAAAGGAGAGCTCCTACGAGCAGTACTTC.

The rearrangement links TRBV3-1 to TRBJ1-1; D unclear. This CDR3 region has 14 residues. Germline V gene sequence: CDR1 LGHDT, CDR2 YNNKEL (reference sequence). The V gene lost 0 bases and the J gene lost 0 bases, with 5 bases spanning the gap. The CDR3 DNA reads TGTGCCAGCAGCCAAGATACCGTGAACACTGAAGCTTTCTTT. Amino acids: CASSQDTVNTEAFF.

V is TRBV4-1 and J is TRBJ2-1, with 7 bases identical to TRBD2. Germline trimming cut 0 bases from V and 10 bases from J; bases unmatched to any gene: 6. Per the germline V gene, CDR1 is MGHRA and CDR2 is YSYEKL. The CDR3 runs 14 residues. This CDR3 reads CASSQDSGTPEQFF. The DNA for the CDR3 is TGCGCCAGCAGCCAAGACAGCGGGACTCCGGAGCAGTTCTTC.

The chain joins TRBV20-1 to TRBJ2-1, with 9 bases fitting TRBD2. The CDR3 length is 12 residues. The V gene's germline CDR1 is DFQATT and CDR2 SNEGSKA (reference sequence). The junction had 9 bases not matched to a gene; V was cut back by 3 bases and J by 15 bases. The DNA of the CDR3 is TGCAGTGCTAGCTCTAGCGGGGAGATGGGGTTCTTC. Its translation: CSASSSGEMGFF.

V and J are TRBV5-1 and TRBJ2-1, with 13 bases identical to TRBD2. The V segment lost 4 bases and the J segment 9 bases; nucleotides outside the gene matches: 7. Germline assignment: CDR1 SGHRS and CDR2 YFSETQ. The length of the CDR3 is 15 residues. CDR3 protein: CASSRGLAGLSEQFF. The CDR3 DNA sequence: TGCGCCAGCAGCAGGGGACTAGCGGGATTATCTGAGCAGTTCTTC.

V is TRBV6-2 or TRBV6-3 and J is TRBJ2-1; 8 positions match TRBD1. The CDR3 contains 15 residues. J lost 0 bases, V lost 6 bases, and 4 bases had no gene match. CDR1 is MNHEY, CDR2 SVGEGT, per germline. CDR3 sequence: CASRDGTGSYNEQFF. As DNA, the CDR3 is TGTGCCAGCAGGGACGGGACAGGCTCCTACAATGAGCAGTTCTTC.

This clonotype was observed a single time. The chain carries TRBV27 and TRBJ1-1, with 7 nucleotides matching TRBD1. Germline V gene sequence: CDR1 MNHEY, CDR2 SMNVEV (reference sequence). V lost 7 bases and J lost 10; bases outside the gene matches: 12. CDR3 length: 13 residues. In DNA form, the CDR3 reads TGTGCCAGCACCACGGGACAGCTGCGGGGAGCTTTCTTT. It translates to CASTTGQLRGAFF.

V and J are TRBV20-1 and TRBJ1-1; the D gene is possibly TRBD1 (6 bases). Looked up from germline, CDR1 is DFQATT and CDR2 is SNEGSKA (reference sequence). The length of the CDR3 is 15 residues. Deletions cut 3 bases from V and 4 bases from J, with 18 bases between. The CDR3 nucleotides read TGCAGTGCTAGTACCCCTGGCCAGGGGCGCACTGAAGCTTTCTTT. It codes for CSASTPGQGRTEAFF.

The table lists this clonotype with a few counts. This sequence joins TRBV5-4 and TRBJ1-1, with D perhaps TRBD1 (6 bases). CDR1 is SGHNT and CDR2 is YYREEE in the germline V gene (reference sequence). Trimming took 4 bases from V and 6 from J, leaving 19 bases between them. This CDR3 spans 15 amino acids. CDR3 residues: CASSPFQQGLSEAFF. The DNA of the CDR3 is TGTGCCAGCAGCCCCTTTCAACAGGGTCTTTCTGAAGCTTTCTTT.

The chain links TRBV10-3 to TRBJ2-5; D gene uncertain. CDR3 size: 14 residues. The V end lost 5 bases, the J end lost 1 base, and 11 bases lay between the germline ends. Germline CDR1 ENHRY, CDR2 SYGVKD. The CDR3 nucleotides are TGTGCCATCAGTATAAGGGCTACCCAAGAGACCCAGTACTTC. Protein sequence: CAISIRATQETQYF.

This CDR3 is CASSHRQGGPAGELFF. In nucleotides, the CDR3 is TGTGCCAGCAGTCATCGACAGGGAGGTCCTGCCGGGGAGCTGTTTTTT. This chain links TRBV2 with TRBJ2-2, with a weak D call TRBD1 (7 bases). Germline V gives CDR1 SNHLY, CDR2 FYNNEI. The V end lost 5 bases, the J end lost 6 bases, and 19 bases lay between the germline ends. This CDR3 spans 16 amino acids. The full variable domain, in which reference TRBV2 and TRBJ2-2 provide the parts outside the CDR3, is EPEVTQTPSHQVTQMGQEVILRCVPISNHLYFYWYRQILGQKVEFLVSFYNNEISEKSEIFDDQFSVERPDGSNFTLKIRSTKLEDSAMYFCASSHRQGGPAGELFFGEGSRLTVL.

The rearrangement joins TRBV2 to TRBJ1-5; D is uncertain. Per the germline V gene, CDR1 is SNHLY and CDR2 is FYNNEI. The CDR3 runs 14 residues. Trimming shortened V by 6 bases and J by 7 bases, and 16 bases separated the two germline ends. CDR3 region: CASSSGGVLQPQHF. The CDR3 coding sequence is TGTGCCAGCAGCTCCGGTGGGGTTTTGCAGCCCCAGCATTTT.